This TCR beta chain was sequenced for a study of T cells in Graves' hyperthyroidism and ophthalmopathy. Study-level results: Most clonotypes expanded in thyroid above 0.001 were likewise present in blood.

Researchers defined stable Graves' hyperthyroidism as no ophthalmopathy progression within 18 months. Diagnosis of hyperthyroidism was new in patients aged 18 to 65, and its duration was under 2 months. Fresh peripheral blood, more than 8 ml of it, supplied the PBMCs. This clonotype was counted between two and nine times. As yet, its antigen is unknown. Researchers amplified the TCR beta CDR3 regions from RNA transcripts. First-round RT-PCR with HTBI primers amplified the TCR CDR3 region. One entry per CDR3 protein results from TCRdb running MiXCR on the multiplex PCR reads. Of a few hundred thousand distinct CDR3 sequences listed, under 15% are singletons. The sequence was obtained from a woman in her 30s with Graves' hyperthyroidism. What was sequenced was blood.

CDR3 region: CASKRATGELFF. Here the CDR3 DNA reads TGTGCCAGCAAGAGGGCGACCGGGGAGCTGTTTTTT. This chain connects TRBV6-2 or TRBV6-3 to TRBJ2-2, with TRBD2 as a possible D gene (5 bases). With 7 bases removed from V and 5 bases from J, the gap between germline ends came to 8 bases. Germline CDR1 and CDR2: MNHEY and SVGEGT. This CDR3 has 12 amino acids.